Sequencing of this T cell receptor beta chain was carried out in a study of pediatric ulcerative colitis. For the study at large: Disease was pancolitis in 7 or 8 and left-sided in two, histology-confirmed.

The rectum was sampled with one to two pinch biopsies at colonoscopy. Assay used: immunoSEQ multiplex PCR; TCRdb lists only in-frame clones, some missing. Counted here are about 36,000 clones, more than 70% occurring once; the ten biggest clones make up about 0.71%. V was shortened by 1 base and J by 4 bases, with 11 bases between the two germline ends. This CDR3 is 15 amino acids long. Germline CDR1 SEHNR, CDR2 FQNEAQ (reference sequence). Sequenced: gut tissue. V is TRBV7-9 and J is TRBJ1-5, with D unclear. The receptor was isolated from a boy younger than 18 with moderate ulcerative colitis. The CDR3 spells CASSLDGRMNQPQHF. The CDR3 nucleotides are TGTGCCAGCAGCTTAGACGGACGTATGAATCAGCCCCAGCATTTT.